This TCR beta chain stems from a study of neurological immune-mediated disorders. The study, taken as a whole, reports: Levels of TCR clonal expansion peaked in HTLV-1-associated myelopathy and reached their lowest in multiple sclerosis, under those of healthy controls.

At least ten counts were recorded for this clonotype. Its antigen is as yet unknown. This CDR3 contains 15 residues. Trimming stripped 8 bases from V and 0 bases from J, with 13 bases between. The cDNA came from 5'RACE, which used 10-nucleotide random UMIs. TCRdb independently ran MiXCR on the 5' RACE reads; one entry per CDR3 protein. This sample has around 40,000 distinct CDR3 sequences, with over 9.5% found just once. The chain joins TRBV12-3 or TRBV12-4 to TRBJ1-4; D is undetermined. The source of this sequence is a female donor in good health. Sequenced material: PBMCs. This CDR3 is CASAVGPATNEKLFF. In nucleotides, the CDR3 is TGTGCCAGCGCTGTTGGACCGGCAACTAATGAAAAACTGTTTTTT.